This TCR beta chain emerged from a study of blood T cell repertoires in COVID-19. At the level of the study: Sites in the United States, Italy and Spain provided acute and convalescent COVID-19 samples. PBMCs, B-cell-depleted T cells, or T cells were the source of the cDNA or gDNA that made up the material.

Per the original data handling: Using reference gene primer amplification, nucleated cell counts were estimated. TCRdb's copy holds only in-frame clones and misses some; the assay was immunoSEQ multiplex PCR. D and trimming come from the DNA, and the V and J calls and clone size come from that table. The sample consists of about 58,000 clones, about 90% of them appearing once. V was pared by 0 bases and J by 3 bases, with 7 bases of the junction left unmatched. The CDR3 is made up of 17 amino acids. CDR1 is SGHRS and CDR2 is YFSETQ in the germline V gene. This clone was recorded only once. The sequence derives from a man in his fifties or sixties with active COVID-19. The rearrangement joins TRBV5-1 to TRBJ2-3, with 10 bases identical to TRBD2. Input material: peripheral blood. The CDR3 region is CASSLVPSGSPTDTQYF. DNA of the CDR3: TGCGCCAGCAGCTTGGTTCCTAGCGGGAGTCCGACAGATACGCAGTATTTT.